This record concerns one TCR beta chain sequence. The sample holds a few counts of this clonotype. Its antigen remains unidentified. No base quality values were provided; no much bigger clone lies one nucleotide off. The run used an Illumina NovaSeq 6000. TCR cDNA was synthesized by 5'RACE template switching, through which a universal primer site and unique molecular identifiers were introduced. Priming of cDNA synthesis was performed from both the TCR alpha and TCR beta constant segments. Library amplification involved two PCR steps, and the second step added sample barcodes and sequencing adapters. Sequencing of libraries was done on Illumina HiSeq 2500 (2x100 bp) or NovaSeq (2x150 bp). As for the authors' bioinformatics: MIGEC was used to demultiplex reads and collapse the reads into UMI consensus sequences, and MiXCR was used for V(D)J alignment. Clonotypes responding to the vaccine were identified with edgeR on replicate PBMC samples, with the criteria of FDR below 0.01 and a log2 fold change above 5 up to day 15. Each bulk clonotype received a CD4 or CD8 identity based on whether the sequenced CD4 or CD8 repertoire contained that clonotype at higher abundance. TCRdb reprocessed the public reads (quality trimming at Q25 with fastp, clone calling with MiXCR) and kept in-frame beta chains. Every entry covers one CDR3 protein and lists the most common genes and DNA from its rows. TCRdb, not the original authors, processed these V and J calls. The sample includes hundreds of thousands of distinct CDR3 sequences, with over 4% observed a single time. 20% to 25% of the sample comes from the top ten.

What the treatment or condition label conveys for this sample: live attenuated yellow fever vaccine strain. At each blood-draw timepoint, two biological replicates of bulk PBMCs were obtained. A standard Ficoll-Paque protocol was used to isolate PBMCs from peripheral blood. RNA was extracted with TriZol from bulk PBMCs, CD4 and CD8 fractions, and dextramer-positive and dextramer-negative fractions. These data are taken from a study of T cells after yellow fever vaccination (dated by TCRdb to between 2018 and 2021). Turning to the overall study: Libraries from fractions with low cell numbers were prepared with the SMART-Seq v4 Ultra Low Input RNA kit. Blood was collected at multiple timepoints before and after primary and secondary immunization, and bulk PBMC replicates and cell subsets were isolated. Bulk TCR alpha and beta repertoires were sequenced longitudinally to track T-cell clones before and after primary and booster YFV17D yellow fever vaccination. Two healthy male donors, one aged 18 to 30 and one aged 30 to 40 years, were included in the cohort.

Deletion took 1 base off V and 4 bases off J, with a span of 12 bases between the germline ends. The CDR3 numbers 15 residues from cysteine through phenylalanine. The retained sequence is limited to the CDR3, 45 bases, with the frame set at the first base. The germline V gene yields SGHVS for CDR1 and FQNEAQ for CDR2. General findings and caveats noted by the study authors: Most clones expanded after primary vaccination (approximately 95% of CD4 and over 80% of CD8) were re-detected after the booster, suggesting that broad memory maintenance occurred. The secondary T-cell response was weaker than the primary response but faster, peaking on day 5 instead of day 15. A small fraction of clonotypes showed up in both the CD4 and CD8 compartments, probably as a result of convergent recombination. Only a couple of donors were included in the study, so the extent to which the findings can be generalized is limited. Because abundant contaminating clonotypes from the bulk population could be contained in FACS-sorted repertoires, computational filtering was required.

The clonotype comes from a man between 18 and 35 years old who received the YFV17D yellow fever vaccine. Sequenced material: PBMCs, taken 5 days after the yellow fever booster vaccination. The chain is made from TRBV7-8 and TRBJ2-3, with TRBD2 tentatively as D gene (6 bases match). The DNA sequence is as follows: TGTGCCAGCAGCTTAGTACCCAGCGGGTCAGATACGCAGTATTTT. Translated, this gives CASSLVPSGSDTQYF. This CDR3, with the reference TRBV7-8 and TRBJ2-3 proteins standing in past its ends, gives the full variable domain GAGVSQSPRYKVAKRGQDVALRCDPISGHVSLFWYQQALGQGPEFLTYFQNEAQLDKSGLPSDRFFAERPEGSVSTLKIQRTQQEDSAVYLCASSLVPSGSDTQYFGPGTRLTVL.